One sample yielded the 25 T cell receptor beta chains listed below, sequenced in a study of blood T cell repertoires in COVID-19. The assay was immunoSEQ multiplex PCR, and TCRdb's table has in-frame clones only and misses some. The sample contains roughly 200,000 clones, roughly 76% of which appear only once. The sample taken for sequencing was peripheral blood. Receptor source: a middle-aged woman with COVID-19, enrolled during active disease.

This clone was seen a single time. The rearrangement uses TRBV6-5 and TRBJ2-7; maybe TRBD1 (6 bases). Trimming stripped 6 bases from V and 7 bases from J, with 19 bases between. The CDR3 extends over 14 amino acids. Looked up from germline, CDR1 is MNHEY and CDR2 is SVGAGI. CDR3 nucleotide sequence: TGTGCCAGCAGACCCCTACAGGGATTTAGGGAGCAGTACTTC. This gives the protein CASRPLQGFREQYF.

The V call is TRBV27, the J call TRBJ2-5; the match to TRBD2 covers 7 bases. V shed 2 bases, J shed 4 bases, and the junction held 4 bases outside the gene matches. The germline V gene has CDR1 MNHEY and CDR2 SMNVEV (reference sequence). CDR3 size: 14 residues. Here the CDR3 reads CASSLGGVLETQYF. In DNA, the CDR3 is TGTGCCAGCAGTTTAGGGGGGGTTCTAGAGACCCAGTACTTC.

The V gene is TRBV14, the J gene TRBJ1-1; 8 bases match TRBD1. The CDR3 extends over 16 amino acids. The germline V gene has CDR1 SGHDN and CDR2 FVKESK. The J segment lost 0 bases and the V segment lost 3 bases, leaving 6 bases of the junction unmatched. CDR3 in amino acids: CASSHDRGILNTEAFF. CDR3 in DNA: TGTGCCAGCAGCCATGACAGGGGCATCTTGAACACTGAAGCTTTCTTT.

The chain joins TRBV5-1 to TRBJ2-3, with TRBD1 matching 8 bases. CDR1 is SGHRS and CDR2 is YFSETQ in the germline V gene. V lost 5 bases to trimming and J lost 4 bases; unmatched junction nucleotides: 9. This CDR3 is 15 amino acids long. CDR3 region: CASRYGQGRSDTQYF. In DNA, the CDR3 is TGCGCCAGCAGGTACGGACAGGGTCGGTCAGATACGCAGTATTTT.

The chain employs TRBV4-2 and TRBJ1-2; the D is unclear. The CDR3 is made up of 16 amino acids. Germline CDR1 LGHNA, CDR2 YNFKEQ. V was pared by 1 base and J by 2 bases, with 14 bases between. The CDR3 nucleotides read TGTGCCAGCAGCCAAGGACTCGGGGTATCAAACTATGGCTACACCTTC. It translates to CASSQGLGVSNYGYTF.

The chain couples TRBV28 to TRBJ2-1; 7 bases are a match to TRBD2. Trimming took 10 bases from V and 1 from J; bases not matched to a gene: 4. The CDR3 spans 13 residues. Germline CDR1 and CDR2: MDHEN and SYDVKM. The CDR3 sequence: CAIGRRSYNEQFF. The DNA of the CDR3 is TGTGCCATCGGGAGGCGGTCCTACAATGAGCAGTTCTTC.

The chain employs TRBV27 and TRBJ1-6; TRBD1 matches 8 bases. The CDR3 covers 15 residues. Germline CDR1 is MNHEY and CDR2 is SMNVEV (reference sequence). Germline trimming cut 6 bases from V and 8 bases from J; bases unmatched to any gene: 9. The CDR3 DNA follows: TGTGCCAGCAGCCCGCAGGGACAGGCCTATTCACCCCTCCACTTT. As protein: CASSPQGQAYSPLHF.

This sequence joins TRBV4-1 and TRBJ2-3, with D perhaps TRBD2 (5 bases). This CDR3 is built from 14 residues. V was pared by 5 bases and J by 6 bases, with 15 bases between. Germline-derived CDR1 and CDR2 are MGHRA and YSYEKL. CDR3 protein: CASSTPGDYDTQYF. CDR3 in DNA: TGCGCCAGCAGCACCCCCGGAGACTACGATACGCAGTATTTT.

The chain recombines TRBV2 with TRBJ1-5; D unclear. V lost 5 bases, J lost 3 bases, and 11 bases lay in between. Per germline, CDR1 SNHLY and CDR2 FYNNEI. CDR3 length: 14 amino acids. This CDR3 is CASSLTEINQPQHF. CDR3 bases: TGTGCCAGCAGTCTTACAGAAATCAATCAGCCCCAGCATTTT.

This chain joins TRBV29-1 and TRBJ2-7, with 7 bases fitting TRBD1. The V segment lost 4 bases and the J segment 0 bases; nucleotides outside the gene matches: 3. The CDR3 runs 13 residues. Germline CDR1 and CDR2: SQVTM and ANQGSEA. The CDR3 sequence is CSVGTGGSYEQYF. CDR3 nucleotides: TGCAGCGTTGGGACAGGTGGCTCCTACGAGCAGTACTTC.

V and J are TRBV28 and TRBJ2-5, with 7 bases aligning to TRBD1. The V segment lost 3 bases and the J segment 1 base; nucleotides outside the gene matches: 5. Germline V gene sequence: CDR1 MDHEN, CDR2 SYDVKM. The CDR3 contains 15 residues. CDR3 nucleotide sequence: TGTGCCAGCAGTTTGGATAGGACAGGCCAAGAGACCCAGTACTTC. Translating it yields CASSLDRTGQETQYF.

This clone was seen a few times. The chain carries TRBV12-3 or TRBV12-4 and TRBJ2-7; the D gene is possibly TRBD1 (6 bases). The CDR3 sequence is 12 residues long. V was shortened by 6 bases and J by 5 bases, with 11 bases between the two germline ends. The CDR3 loop reads CASSQGFNEQYF. The CDR3, as DNA: TGTGCCAGCAGCCAGGGGTTCAACGAGCAGTACTTC.

The chain is built from TRBV6-1 and TRBJ1-6; D gene ambiguous. Germline lookup yields CDR1 MNHNS and CDR2 SASEGT. V was pared by 1 base and J by 6 bases, with 10 bases between. This CDR3 is built from 15 residues. CDR3 region: CASSEVPYSNSPLHF. Here the CDR3 DNA reads TGTGCCAGCAGTGAAGTTCCGTATAGTAATTCACCCCTCCACTTT.

The V and J genes are TRBV20-1 and TRBJ2-5; 7 positions match TRBD1. The CDR3 loop spans 15 amino acids. The ends lost 3 bases at V and 4 bases at J; junction bases unmatched: 11. In germline, CDR1 is DFQATT, CDR2 SNEGSKA (reference sequence). The chain's CDR3 is CSASSPTGRVETQYF. The CDR3 DNA follows: TGCAGTGCTAGTAGTCCGACAGGGCGGGTAGAGACCCAGTACTTC.

V is TRBV9 and J is TRBJ2-2; 8 bases map to TRBD2. Germline CDR1 and CDR2: SGDLS and YYNGEE. CDR3 length equals 15 residues. The V and J ends lost 6 bases and 3 bases, in that order; junction bases with no gene match: 7. CDR3 protein: CASTRGGRDTGELFF. CDR3 nucleotides: TGTGCCAGCACCCGCGGGGGGCGGGACACCGGGGAGCTGTTTTTT.

The chain combines TRBV7-9 with TRBJ1-2; 10 positions match TRBD1. V trimming: 3 bases; J trimming: 5 bases; junction bases outside the gene matches: 9. Germline assignment: CDR1 SEHNR and CDR2 FQNEAQ (reference sequence). The CDR3 extends over 16 amino acids. CDR3 DNA sequence: TGTGCCAGCAGCTTGTCCCGGGACAGGGGTGGATATGGCTACACCTTC. It specifies CASSLSRDRGGYGYTF. Using reference TRBV7-9 and TRBJ1-2 for the parts outside the CDR3, the full variable domain is DTGVSQNPRHKITKRGQNVTFRCDPISEHNRLYWYRQTLGQGPEFLTYFQNEAQLEKSRLLSDRFSAERPKGSFSTLEIQRTEQGDSAMYLCASSLSRDRGGYGYTFGSGTRLTVV.

DNA of the CDR3: TGTGCCAGCAGTGAACAGGGGATGAGCAATCAGCCCCAGCATTTT. Translated: CASSEQGMSNQPQHF. The rearrangement uses TRBV6-1 and TRBJ1-5, with D perhaps matching TRBD1 (6 bases). Trimming left V 2 bases short and J 1 base short, with 9 bases between. Per germline, CDR1 MNHNS and CDR2 SASEGT. This CDR3 spans 15 amino acids.

Here the CDR3 DNA reads TGTGCCAGTCTTGAGATGGTACAGGGGAATGCGAACACCGGGGAGCTGTTTTTT. Amino acid sequence: CASLEMVQGNANTGELFF. This chain connects TRBV19 to TRBJ2-2, with TRBD1 matching 7 bases. Germline loops: CDR1 LNHDA, CDR2 SQIVND (reference sequence). V lost 8 bases and J lost 0; bases outside the gene matches: 15. The CDR3 is 18 residues long.

This chain joins TRBV5-1 and TRBJ1-2; 9 bases match TRBD1. Trimming cost V 5 bases and J 5 bases; bases outside gene matches: 4. There are 13 residues in the CDR3. Germline lookup yields CDR1 SGHRS and CDR2 YFSETQ. CDR3 amino acids: CASRSGTGYGYTF. The CDR3 DNA sequence: TGCGCCAGCAGGTCCGGGACAGGGTATGGCTACACCTTC.

This chain connects TRBV5-4 to TRBJ1-2; D gene ambiguous. In germline, CDR1 is SGHNT, CDR2 YYREEE (reference sequence). V dropped 5 bases and J dropped 4 bases, with 15 bases sitting between them. CDR3 length equals 14 residues. DNA for the CDR3: TGTGCCAGCAGGTGGGAGGACGCCAGCTATGGCTACACCTTC. Protein sequence: CASRWEDASYGYTF.

The V and J genes are TRBV6-4 and TRBJ2-7, with 8 bases fitting TRBD2. V gave up 7 bases and J gave up 1 base; unmatched junction bases: 15. The CDR3 totals 17 residues. Germline assignment: CDR1 MRHNA and CDR2 SNTAGT. As DNA, the CDR3 is TGTGCCAGCAACCAACGGGTGAGGACTAGCAGGTCCTACGAGCAGTACTTC. Translation: CASNQRVRTSRSYEQYF.

The chain employs TRBV6-5 and TRBJ1-1, with no clear D. Trimming pared 7 bases from V and 5 bases from J, leaving 17 bases between. The CDR3 covers 14 residues. Germline CDR1 reads MNHEY; CDR2 reads SVGAGI. Written as DNA, the CDR3 is TGTGCCAGCAAAAACCTGGTGCAGAAAACTGAAGCTTTCTTT. This translates into CASKNLVQKTEAFF.

V gene TRBV18 combines with J gene TRBJ1-1, with D perhaps TRBD1 (6 bases). The germline V and J ends were trimmed by 6 bases and 5 bases, with 10 bases remaining between them. From germline, CDR1 is KGHSH and CDR2 LQKENI. This CDR3 has 12 residues. As DNA, the CDR3 is TGTGCCAGCTCGTCCAGGGGAACTGAAGCTTTCTTT. Protein product: CASSSRGTEAFF.

The V call is TRBV30, the J call TRBJ2-1, with TRBD2 matching 10 bases. The CDR3 covers 14 residues. The trim removed 7 bases at V and 7 bases at J, leaving 10 bases unmatched. Germline V lookup: CDR1 GTSNPN, CDR2 SVGIG (reference sequence). The CDR3 sequence is CAYRVAGGGNEQFF. The CDR3 DNA sequence: TGTGCCTATCGAGTAGCGGGGGGCGGTAATGAGCAGTTCTTC. The entire variable domain, with the rest obtained from reference TRBV30 and TRBJ2-1, is as follows: SQTIHQWPATLVQPVGSPLSLECTVEGTSNPNLYWYRQAAGRGLQLLFYSVGIGQISSEVPQNLSASRPQDRQFILSSKKLLLSDSGFYLCAYRVAGGGNEQFFGPGTRLTVL.

The genes are TRBV2 and TRBJ2-5; TRBD1 aligns across 8 bases. The V and J ends lost 8 bases and 7 bases, in that order; junction bases with no gene match: 6. The CDR3 is 12 residues long. Looked up from germline, CDR1 is SNHLY and CDR2 is FYNNEI. The CDR3 nucleotides are TGTGCCAGCGGACTACAGGGGGGGACCCAGTACTTC. It specifies CASGLQGGTQYF.